The rows below give T cell receptor beta chains drawn from one sample of a study of shared clonotypes between healthy human individuals. This table comes from immunoSEQ multiplex PCR, and its TCRdb copy is limited to in-frame clones, with some not included. Seen here are 950,000 to 1,300,000 clones, under 80% observed once, and the top ten hold approximately 1.5%. Input material: memory CD4+ T cells sorted from blood. These TCRs come from a man between 18 and 35 years old in good health. Each CDR3 is given with its conserved first and last residue. The D gene is left open where the match is weak. Size tells how often a clone was seen (once, few, many) or the class of an expanded clone, and some rows leave it out.

d_gene | abundance | j_gene | v_gene | CDR3nt | CDR3aa
. | . | TRBJ1-1 | TRBV30 | TGTGCCTGGAATTGGGGAAGTACTGAAGCTTTCTTT | CAWNWGSTEAFF
. | . | TRBJ1-6 | TRBV5-1 | TGCGCCAGCAGCTTGGGGTCCGCTGGTGCACCCCTCCACTTT | CASSLGSAGAPLHF
TRBD2 | . | TRBJ2-1 | TRBV7-8 | TGTGCCAGCAGCAAAGAGCGGGAACCATACAATGAGCAGTTCTTC | CASSKEREPYNEQFF
. | many | TRBJ1-4 | TRBV7-9 | TGTGCCAGCAGACCCTGGACGGTTGAAAAACTGTTTTTT | CASRPWTVEKLFF
. | . | TRBJ2-3 | TRBV6-1 | TGTGCCAGCCAGGGAGTTGCAGATACGCAGTATTTT | CASQGVADTQYF
TRBD2 | . | TRBJ2-1 | TRBV11-3 | TGTGCCAGCAGCTCCGCGGGGGGCCTTCCATCGGGGCAGTTCTTC | CASSSAGGLPSGQFF
TRBD1 | . | TRBJ1-1 | TRBV7-9 | TGTGCCAGCAGCTTAGGCGGCAGGGGGATAGGGATGAGAACTGAAGCTTTCTTT | CASSLGGRGIGMRTEAFF
. | . | TRBJ2-7 | TRBV5-1 | TGCGCCAGCAGCTTGGTCGCTAGCGCTGTCTACGAGCAGTACTTC | CASSLVASAVYEQYF
TRBD2 | . | TRBJ2-5 | TRBV30 | TGTGCCTGGAGTCTAGCGGGGCAAGAGACCCAGTACTTC | CAWSLAGQETQYF
. | . | TRBJ1-2 | TRBV2 | TGTGCCAGCAGTGTGGGGGGACGTACCGGCTACTATGGCTACACCTTC | CASSVGGRTGYYGYTF
. | . | TRBJ1-2 | TRBV5-8 | TGTGCCAGCAGTTCCCGGGCCTACTTCTATGGCTACACCTTC | CASSSRAYFYGYTF
TRBD2 | . | TRBJ2-1 | TRBV5-1 | TGCGCCAGCAGCTTGGAGAGACTAGCGGGGGGCAATTACAATGAGCAGTTCTTC | CASSLERLAGGNYNEQFF
. | . | TRBJ1-1 | TRBV6-5 | TGTGCCAGCAGATGGTCGTTGGCGACTGAAGCTTTCTTT | CASRWSLATEAFF
. | . | TRBJ1-6 | TRBV18 | TGTGCCAGCTCACCCGAACAGGGAAATTCACCCCTCCACTTT | CASSPEQGNSPLHF
. | . | TRBJ2-5 | TRBV10-2 | TGCGCCAGCAGTGAATGGGCGGATCAAGAGACCCAGTACTTC | CASSEWADQETQYF
TRBD2 | . | TRBJ2-2 | TRBV28 | TGTGCCAGCAGTCGGCCTAGGCGCGGGGGCACCGGGGAGCTGTTTTTT | CASSRPRRGGTGELFF
. | . | TRBJ2-7 | TRBV10-3 | TGTGCCATCAGTGGAGGGGGTTACGAGCAGTACTTC | CAISGGGYEQYF
. | . | TRBJ2-7 | TRBV9 | TGTGCCAGCAGCGTTTGGGAAGGCGAGCAGTACTTC | CASSVWEGEQYF
TRBD1 | few | TRBJ2-2 | TRBV10-3 | TGTGCCATCCGGCGACAGGGGTCCACCGGGGAGCTGTTTTTT | CAIRRQGSTGELFF
. | . | TRBJ1-5 | TRBV11-1 | TGTGCCAGCAGTGATGGTGGCAATCAGCCCCAGCATTTT | CASSDGGNQPQHF
. | . | TRBJ2-2 | TRBV6-4 | TGTGCCAGCAGAGCTAACGGCGCCACCGGGGAGCTGTTTTTT | CASRANGATGELFF
TRBD1 | . | TRBJ2-6 | TRBV18 | TGTGCCAGCTCACCGCTCACAGGGGAGCGCTCTGGGGCCAACGTCCTGACTTTC | CASSPLTGERSGANVLTF
. | . | TRBJ2-7 | TRBV5-1 | TGCGCCAGCAGCTTAGCACTGACCTACGAGCAGTACTTC | CASSLALTYEQYF
. | . | TRBJ1-4 | TRBV5-1 | TGCGCCAGCAGCGTTGGCGCGCAACCGGGGGAAAAACTGTTTTTT | CASSVGAQPGEKLFF
. | few | TRBJ1-2 | TRBV5-6 | TGTGCCAGCAGCTTGGACAGGGCTGGTGGCTACACCTTC | CASSLDRAGGYTF
. | . | TRBJ2-7 | TRBV7-6 | TGTGCCAGCAGCTTAGCGGGAGAGCTCTACGAGCAGTACTTC | CASSLAGELYEQYF
TRBD2 | . | TRBJ2-3 | TRBV9 | TGTGCCAGCAGCCTAAGACTAGCTAGCACAGATACGCAGTATTTT | CASSLRLASTDTQYF
. | few | TRBJ2-7 | TRBV30 | TGTGCCTGGAGTCGGGAGTACGGCTACGAGCAGTACTTC | CAWSREYGYEQYF
. | . | TRBJ2-2 | TRBV27 | TGTGCCAGCAGCAGGGGAAGGAACACCGGGGAGCTGTTTTTT | CASSRGRNTGELFF
TRBD1 | few | TRBJ2-2 | TRBV5-1 | TGCGCCAGCAGCTTGGCAGGACAGGGACACACCGGGGAGCTGTTTTTT | CASSLAGQGHTGELFF
. | . | TRBJ2-1 | TRBV4-1 | TGCGCCAGCAGCCAAGACAATTCCCCCTACAATGAGCAGTTCTTC | CASSQDNSPYNEQFF
TRBD2 | few | TRBJ2-1 | TRBV5-1 | TGCGCCAGCAAACGGACTAGCGACGGTGAGCAGTTCTTC | CASKRTSDGEQFF
. | . | TRBJ2-7 | TRBV2 | TGTGCCAGCAGTGAAGAGGGGACACCGCGTCACGAGCAGTACTTC | CASSEEGTPRHEQYF
. | . | TRBJ1-5 | TRBV7-8 | TGTGCCAGCAGCTCGTCGGGGACTCGAGGGACTAGCAATCAGCCCCAGCATTTT | CASSSSGTRGTSNQPQHF
. | . | TRBJ2-5 | TRBV7-9 | TGTGCCAGCAGCATAATGCAAGAGACCCAGTACTTC | CASSIMQETQYF
. | . | TRBJ1-3 | TRBV5-1 | TGCGCCAGCAGCTTGGCCGGTTCCTCTGGAAACACCATATATTTT | CASSLAGSSGNTIYF
TRBD1 | . | TRBJ1-6 | TRBV7-2 | TGTGCCAGCAGTTCACAGGGGGATAATTCACCCCTCCACTTT | CASSSQGDNSPLHF
TRBD1 | . | TRBJ1-5 | TRBV6-6 | TGTGCCAGCAGTTACTTCTCCTACAGGGGGGCGCAGCCCCAGCATTTT | CASSYFSYRGAQPQHF
. | . | TRBJ2-5 | TRBV5-1 | TGCGCCAGCAGCTGGCGGGCGGACCCCTCACAAGAGACCCAGTACTTC | CASSWRADPSQETQYF
. | . | TRBJ2-3 | TRBV7-2 | TGTGCCAGCAGCTTTGGATCGGATACGCAGTATTTT | CASSFGSDTQYF
TRBD2 | . | TRBJ2-1 | TRBV29-1 | TGCAGCTCTCCCGGACTAGCGTCCTACAATGAGCAGTTCTTC | CSSPGLASYNEQFF
. | . | TRBJ1-5 | TRBV30 | TGTGCCTGGAGTGTACTGGGTCGCGGCAATCAGCCCCAGCATTTT | CAWSVLGRGNQPQHF
. | once | TRBJ2-5 | TRBV18 | TGTGCCAGCTCACCAGGGGGGGAGACCCAGTACTTC | CASSPGGETQYF
TRBD2 | . | TRBJ2-3 | TRBV6-5 | TGTGCCAGCAGTTACGGGACTAGCGGCCGCACAGATACGCAGTATTTT | CASSYGTSGRTDTQYF
. | . | TRBJ2-1 | TRBV9 | TGTGCCAGCACCCCGGAGGGAGGGGGGGCCTACAATGAGCAGTTCTTC | CASTPEGGGAYNEQFF